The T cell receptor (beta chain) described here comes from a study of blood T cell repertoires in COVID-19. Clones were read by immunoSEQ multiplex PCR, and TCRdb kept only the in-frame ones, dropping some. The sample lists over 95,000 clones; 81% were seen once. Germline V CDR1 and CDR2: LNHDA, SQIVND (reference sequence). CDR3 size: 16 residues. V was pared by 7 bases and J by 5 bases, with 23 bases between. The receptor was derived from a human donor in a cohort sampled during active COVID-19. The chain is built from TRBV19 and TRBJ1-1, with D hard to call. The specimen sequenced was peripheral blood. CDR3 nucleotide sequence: TGTGCCAGTACCCCTGTCGGGGAGCGAGTTAGGACTGAAGCTTTCTTT. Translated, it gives CASTPVGERVRTEAFF. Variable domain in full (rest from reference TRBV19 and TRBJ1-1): DGGITQSPKYLFRKEGQNVTLSCEQNLNHDAMYWYRQDPGQGLRLIYYSQIVNDFQKGDIAEGYSVSREKKESFPLTVTSAQKNPTAFYLCASTPVGERVRTEAFFGQGTRLTVV.